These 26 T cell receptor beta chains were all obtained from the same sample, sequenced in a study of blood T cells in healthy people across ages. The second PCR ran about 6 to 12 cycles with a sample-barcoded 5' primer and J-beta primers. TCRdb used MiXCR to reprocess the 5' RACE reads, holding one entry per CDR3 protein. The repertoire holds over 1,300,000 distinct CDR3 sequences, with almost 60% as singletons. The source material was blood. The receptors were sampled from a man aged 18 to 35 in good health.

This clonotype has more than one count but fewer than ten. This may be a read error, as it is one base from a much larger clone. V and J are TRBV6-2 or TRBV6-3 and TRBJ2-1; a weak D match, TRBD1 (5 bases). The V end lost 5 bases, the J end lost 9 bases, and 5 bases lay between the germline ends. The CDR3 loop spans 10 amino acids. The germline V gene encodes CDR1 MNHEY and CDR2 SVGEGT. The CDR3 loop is CASSDSEQFF. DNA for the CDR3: TGTGCCAGCAGTGACAGTGAGCAGTTCTTC.

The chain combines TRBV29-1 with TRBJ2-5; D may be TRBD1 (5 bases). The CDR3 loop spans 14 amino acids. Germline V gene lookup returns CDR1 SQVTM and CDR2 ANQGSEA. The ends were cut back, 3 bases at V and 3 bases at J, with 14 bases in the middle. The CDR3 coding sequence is TGCAGCGTTGAGTCCCAGGGTTGGGAAGAGACCCAGTACTTC. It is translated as CSVESQGWEETQYF. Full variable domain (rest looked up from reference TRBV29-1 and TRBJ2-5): SAVISQKPSRDICQRGTSLTIQCQVDSQVTMMFWYRQQPGQSLTLIATANQGSEATYESGFVIDKFPISRPNLTFSTLTVSNMSPEDSSIYLCSVESQGWEETQYFGPGTRLLVL.

The CDR3 nucleotides read TGTGCCATCAGTGAGTCGATCGGAAGAGTTAACTATGGCTACACCTTC. Its protein product is CAISESIGRVNYGYTF. This chain joins TRBV10-3 and TRBJ1-2, with unresolved D. This CDR3 has 16 amino acids. Germline V gene lookup returns CDR1 ENHRY and CDR2 SYGVKD. Trimming took 0 bases from V and 1 from J, leaving 12 bases between them.

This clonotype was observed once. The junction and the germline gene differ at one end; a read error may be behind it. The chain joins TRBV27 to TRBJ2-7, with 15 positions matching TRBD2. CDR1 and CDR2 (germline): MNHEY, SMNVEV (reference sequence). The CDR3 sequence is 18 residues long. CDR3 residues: CANSQKGLAGGSSYEQYF. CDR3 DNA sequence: TGTGCCAACAGTCAAAAGGGACTAGCGGGAGGCAGCTCCTACGAGCAGTACTTC.

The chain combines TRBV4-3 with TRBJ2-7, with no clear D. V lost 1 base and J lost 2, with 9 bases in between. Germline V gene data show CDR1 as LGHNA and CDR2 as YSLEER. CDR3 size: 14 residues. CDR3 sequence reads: CASSQGWPAYEQYF. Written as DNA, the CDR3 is TGCGCCAGCAGCCAAGGGTGGCCGGCCTACGAGCAGTACTTC.

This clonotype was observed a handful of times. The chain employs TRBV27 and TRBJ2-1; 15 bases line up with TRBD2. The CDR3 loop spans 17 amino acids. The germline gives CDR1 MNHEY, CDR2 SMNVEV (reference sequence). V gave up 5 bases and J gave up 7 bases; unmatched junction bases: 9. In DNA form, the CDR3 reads TGTGCCAGCAGTCCGCGAGGGACTAGCGGGAGGTTGAATGAGCAGTTCTTC. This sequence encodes CASSPRGTSGRLNEQFF.

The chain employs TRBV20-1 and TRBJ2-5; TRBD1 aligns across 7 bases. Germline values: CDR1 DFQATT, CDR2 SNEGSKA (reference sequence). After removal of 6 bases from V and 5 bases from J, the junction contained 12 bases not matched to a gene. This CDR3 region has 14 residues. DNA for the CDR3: TGCAGTGCCGACACCGGGACAGCGAGGGAGACCCAGTACTTC. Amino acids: CSADTGTARETQYF.

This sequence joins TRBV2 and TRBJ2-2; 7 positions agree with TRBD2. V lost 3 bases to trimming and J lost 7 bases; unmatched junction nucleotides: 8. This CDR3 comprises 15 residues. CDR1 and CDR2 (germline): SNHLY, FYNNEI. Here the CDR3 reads CASSEGSGTGGELFF. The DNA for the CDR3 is TGTGCCAGCAGTGAGGGAAGCGGGACCGGCGGGGAGCTGTTTTTT. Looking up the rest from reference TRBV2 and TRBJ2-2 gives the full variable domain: EPEVTQTPSHQVTQMGQEVILRCVPISNHLYFYWYRQILGQKVEFLVSFYNNEISEKSEIFDDQFSVERPDGSNFTLKIRSTKLEDSAMYFCASSEGSGTGGELFFGEGSRLTVL.

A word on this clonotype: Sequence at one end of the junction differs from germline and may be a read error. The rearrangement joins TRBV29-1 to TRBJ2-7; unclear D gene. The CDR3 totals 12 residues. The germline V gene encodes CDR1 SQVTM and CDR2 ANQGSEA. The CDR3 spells CSAEKASYEQYF. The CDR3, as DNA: TGCAGCGCTGAAAAGGCCTCCTACGAGCAGTACTTC.

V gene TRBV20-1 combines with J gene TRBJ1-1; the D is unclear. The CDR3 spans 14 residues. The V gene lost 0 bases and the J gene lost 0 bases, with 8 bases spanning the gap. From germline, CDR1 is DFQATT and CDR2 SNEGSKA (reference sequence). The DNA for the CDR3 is TGCAGTGCTAGAGATCCTACCCTGAACACTGAAGCTTTCTTT. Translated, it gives CSARDPTLNTEAFF.

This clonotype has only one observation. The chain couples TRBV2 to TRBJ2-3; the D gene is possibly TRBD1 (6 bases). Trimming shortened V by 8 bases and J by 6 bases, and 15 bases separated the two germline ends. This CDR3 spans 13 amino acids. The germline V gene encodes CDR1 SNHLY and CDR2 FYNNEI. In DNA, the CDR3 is TGTGCCAGCTTGGACAGCGACTTTGATACGCAGTATTTT. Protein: CASLDSDFDTQYF.

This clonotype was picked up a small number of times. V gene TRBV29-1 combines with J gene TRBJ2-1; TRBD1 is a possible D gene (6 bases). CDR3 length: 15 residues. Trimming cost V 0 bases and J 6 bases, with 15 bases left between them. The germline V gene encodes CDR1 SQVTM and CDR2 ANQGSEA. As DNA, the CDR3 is TGCAGCGTTGAAGAGGGCCCAGGGGTGGGCAATGAGCAGTTCTTC. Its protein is CSVEEGPGVGNEQFF.

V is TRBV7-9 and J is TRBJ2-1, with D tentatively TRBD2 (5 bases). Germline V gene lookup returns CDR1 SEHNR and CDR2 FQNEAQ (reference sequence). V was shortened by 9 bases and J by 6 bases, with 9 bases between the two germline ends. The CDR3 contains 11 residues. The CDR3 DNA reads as TGTGCCAGTGGACTTAGCAATGAGCAGTTCTTC. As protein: CASGLSNEQFF.

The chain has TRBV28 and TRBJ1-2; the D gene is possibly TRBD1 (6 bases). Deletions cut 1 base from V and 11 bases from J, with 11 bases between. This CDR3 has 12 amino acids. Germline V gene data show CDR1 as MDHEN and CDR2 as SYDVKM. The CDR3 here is CASSLFGGPYTF. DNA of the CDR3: TGTGCCAGCAGTTTATTCGGGGGGCCTTACACCTTC.

CDR3 protein: CASSQQLTDTQYF. The CDR3 DNA reads as TGCGCCAGCAGCCAGCAGCTCACAGATACGCAGTATTTT. The V and J genes are TRBV4-1 and TRBJ2-3; D gene ambiguous. Trimming removed 3 bases from V and 2 bases from J, with 6 bases in between. Germline V gene sequence: CDR1 MGHRA, CDR2 YSYEKL. The CDR3 is made up of 13 amino acids.

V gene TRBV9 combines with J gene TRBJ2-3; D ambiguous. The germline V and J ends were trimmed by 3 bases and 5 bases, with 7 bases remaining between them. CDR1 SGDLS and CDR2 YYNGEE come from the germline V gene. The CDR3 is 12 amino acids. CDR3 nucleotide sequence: TGTGCCAGCAGCGCACACGGAGATACGCAGTATTTT. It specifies CASSAHGDTQYF.

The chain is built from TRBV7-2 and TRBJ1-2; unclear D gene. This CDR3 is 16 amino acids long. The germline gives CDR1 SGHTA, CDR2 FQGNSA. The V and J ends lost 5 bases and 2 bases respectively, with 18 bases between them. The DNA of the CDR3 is TGTGCCAGCAGCCCATACCGCCCTAGGGAAAACTATGGCTACACCTTC. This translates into CASSPYRPRENYGYTF.

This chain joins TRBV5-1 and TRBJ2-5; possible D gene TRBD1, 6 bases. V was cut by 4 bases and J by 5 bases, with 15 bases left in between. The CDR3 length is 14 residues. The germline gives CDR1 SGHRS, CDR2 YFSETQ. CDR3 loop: CASSQYRAGETQYF. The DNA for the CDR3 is TGCGCCAGCAGCCAGTACAGGGCAGGGGAGACCCAGTACTTC.

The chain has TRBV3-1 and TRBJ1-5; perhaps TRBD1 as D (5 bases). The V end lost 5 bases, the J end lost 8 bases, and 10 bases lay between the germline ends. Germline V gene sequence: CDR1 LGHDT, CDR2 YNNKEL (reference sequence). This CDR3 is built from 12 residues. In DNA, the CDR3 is TGTGCCAGCAGCGGGGGAAGGGAGCCCCAGCATTTT. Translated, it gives CASSGGREPQHF.

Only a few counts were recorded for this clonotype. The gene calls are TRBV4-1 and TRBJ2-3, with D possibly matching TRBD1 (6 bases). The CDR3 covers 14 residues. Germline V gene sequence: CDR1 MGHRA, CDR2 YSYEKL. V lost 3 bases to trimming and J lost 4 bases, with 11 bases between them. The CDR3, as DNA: TGCGCCAGCAGCCATCGACAGGACCCAGATACGCAGTATTTT. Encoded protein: CASSHRQDPDTQYF.

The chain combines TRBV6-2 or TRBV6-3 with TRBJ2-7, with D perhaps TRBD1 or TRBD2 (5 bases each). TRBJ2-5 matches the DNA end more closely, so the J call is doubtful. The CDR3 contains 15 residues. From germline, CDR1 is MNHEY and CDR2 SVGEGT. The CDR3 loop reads CASSPYAPGRGTQYF. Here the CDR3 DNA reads TGTGCCAGCAGTCCGTACGCCCCGGGACGTGGGACCCAGTACTTC.

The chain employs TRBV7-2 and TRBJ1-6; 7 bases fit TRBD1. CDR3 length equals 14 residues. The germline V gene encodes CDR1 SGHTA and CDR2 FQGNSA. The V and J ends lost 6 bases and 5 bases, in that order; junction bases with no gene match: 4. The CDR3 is CASRYTGDNSPLHF. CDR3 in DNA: TGTGCCAGCAGATATACAGGGGATAATTCACCCCTCCACTTT.

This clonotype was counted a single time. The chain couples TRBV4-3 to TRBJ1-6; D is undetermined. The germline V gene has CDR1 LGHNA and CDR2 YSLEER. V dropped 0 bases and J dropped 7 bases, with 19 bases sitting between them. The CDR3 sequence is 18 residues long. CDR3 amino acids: CASSQDAGRGYMNSPLHF. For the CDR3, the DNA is TGCGCCAGCAGCCAAGATGCTGGACGAGGGTATATGAATTCACCCCTCCACTTT.

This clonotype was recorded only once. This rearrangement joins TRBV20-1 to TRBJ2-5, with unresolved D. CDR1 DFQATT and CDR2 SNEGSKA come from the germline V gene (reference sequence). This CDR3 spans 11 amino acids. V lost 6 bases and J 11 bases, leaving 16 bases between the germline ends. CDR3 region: CSANRDNEQYF. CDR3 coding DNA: TGCAGTGCAAACAGAGACAATGAGCAGTACTTC.

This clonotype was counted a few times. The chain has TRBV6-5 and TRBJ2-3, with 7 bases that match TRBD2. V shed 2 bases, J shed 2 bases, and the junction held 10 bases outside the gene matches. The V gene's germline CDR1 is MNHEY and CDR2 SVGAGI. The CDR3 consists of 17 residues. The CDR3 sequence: CASSYAETSKLTDTQYF. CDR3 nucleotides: TGTGCCAGCAGTTACGCCGAGACTAGCAAACTCACAGATACGCAGTATTTT.

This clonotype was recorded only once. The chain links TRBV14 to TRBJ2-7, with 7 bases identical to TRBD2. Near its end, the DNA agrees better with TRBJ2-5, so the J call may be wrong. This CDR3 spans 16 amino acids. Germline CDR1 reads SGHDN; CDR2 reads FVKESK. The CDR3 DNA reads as TGTGCCAGCAGCCAAGATGGTCCGCGGGGGTGGGAGACCCAGTACTTC. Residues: CASSQDGPRGWETQYF.